The 32 T cell receptor beta chains below come from one sample, sequenced in a study of T cell repertoires in cytomegalovirus infection. One entry per CDR3 protein results from TCRdb running MiXCR on the reads. The sample contains roughly 320,000 distinct CDR3 sequences, 8% to 10% of which appear only once. The sequenced sample was PBMCs. Receptor source: a human donor in good health (CMV status not recorded). Some clones in this sample may be carry-over from other donors' samples.

This clonotype has a count of ten or more. This chain uses TRBV6-5 with TRBJ1-6; D perhaps matches TRBD1 (6 bases). The CDR3 is 14 residues long. Trimming shortened V by 2 bases and J by 8 bases, and 10 bases separated the two germline ends. CDR1 and CDR2 (germline): MNHEY, SVGAGI. CDR3 in DNA: TGTGCCAGCAGTTACGGACAGCGGGATTCACCCCTCCACTTT. As protein: CASSYGQRDSPLHF.

This clonotype was recorded at least ten times. This rearrangement joins TRBV2 to TRBJ1-2, with D perhaps TRBD1 (5 bases). V was pared by 3 bases and J by 7 bases, with 12 bases between. This CDR3 region has 13 residues. Germline CDR1 is SNHLY and CDR2 is FYNNEI. CDR3 protein: CASSDDMGRGYTF. As DNA, the CDR3 is TGTGCCAGCAGTGATGACATGGGACGTGGCTACACCTTC.

The chain couples TRBV7-9 to TRBJ2-7, with TRBD2 matching over 11 bases. The CDR3 consists of 13 residues. CDR1 SEHNR and CDR2 FQNEAQ come from the germline V gene (reference sequence). V was clipped by 8 bases and J by 3 bases; unmatched bases: 3. CDR3 DNA sequence: TGTGCCAGCGTGGGACTAGCGGACTACGAGCAGTACTTC. This codes for CASVGLADYEQYF.

This clonotype was counted a few times. This rearrangement joins TRBV29-1 to TRBJ1-2; D might be TRBD1 (6 bases). CDR3 size: 13 residues. V was shortened by 4 bases and J by 7 bases, with 16 bases between the two germline ends. Germline V gene lookup returns CDR1 SQVTM and CDR2 ANQGSEA. The CDR3 DNA is TGCAGCGTTGGACCGGGACACGAATTTGGCTACACCTTC. The encoded protein is CSVGPGHEFGYTF.

This clonotype was seen at least ten times. The chain is built from TRBV7-8 and TRBJ1-4; 7 positions agree with TRBD1. The CDR3 covers 19 residues. The V and J ends lost 3 bases and 0 bases, in that order; junction bases with no gene match: 13. CDR1 and CDR2 (germline): SGHVS, FQNEAQ. The DNA of the CDR3 is TGTGCCAGCAGCTTTAGGGACAGAGCAAATGATGCAACTAATGAAAAACTGTTTTTT. Translation gives CASSFRDRANDATNEKLFF. Complete variable domain (other parts from reference TRBV7-8 and TRBJ1-4): GAGVSQSPRYKVAKRGQDVALRCDPISGHVSLFWYQQALGQGPEFLTYFQNEAQLDKSGLPSDRFFAERPEGSVSTLKIQRTQQEDSAVYLCASSFRDRANDATNEKLFFGSGTQLSVL.

This clonotype was seen more than once but under ten times. The chain links TRBV28 to TRBJ2-3, with D unresolved. Deletions cut 3 bases from V and 10 bases from J, with 20 bases between. The CDR3 is 15 residues long. Germline-derived CDR1 and CDR2 are MDHEN and SYDVKM. The CDR3 DNA sequence: TGTGCCAGCAGTTTCGCCTCTCTTTCACAGATCTCGCAGTATTTT. The encoded protein is CASSFASLSQISQYF.

This clonotype was seen only a few times. The V gene is TRBV29-1, the J gene TRBJ2-1, with a weak D call TRBD2 (6 bases). Trimming pared 4 bases from V and 10 bases from J, leaving 11 bases between. Germline CDR1 reads SQVTM; CDR2 reads ANQGSEA. The CDR3 has 11 amino acids. The CDR3 DNA is TGCAGCGTTGGGGGGGACCCCGAGCAGTTCTTC. Its protein product is CSVGGDPEQFF.

This clonotype was seen many times. V gene TRBV7-3 combines with J gene TRBJ1-2; 10 nucleotides line up with TRBD1. The germline CDR1 and CDR2 sequences are SGHTA and FQGTGA. V dropped 5 bases and J dropped 8; count of bases not matched to a gene: 5. The CDR3 extends over 13 amino acids. This CDR3 reads CASSRDRGVGYTF. Written as DNA, the CDR3 is TGTGCCAGCAGCCGGGACAGGGGAGTAGGCTACACCTTC.

This clonotype was recorded many times. The rearrangement joins TRBV7-9 to TRBJ2-7; a possible D gene is TRBD1 (6 bases). The V gene lost 6 bases and the J gene lost 2 bases, with 11 bases spanning the gap. The length of the CDR3 is 13 residues. The germline V gene encodes CDR1 SEHNR and CDR2 FQNEAQ (reference sequence). The CDR3 sequence: CASSPGTPYEQYV. As DNA, the CDR3 is TGTGCCAGCAGTCCCGGGACACCCTACGAGCAGTACGTC.

This clonotype was seen at least ten times. The V and J genes are TRBV7-8 and TRBJ1-5, with D unclear. This CDR3 has 14 residues. V was shortened by 2 bases and J by 0 bases, with 5 bases between the two germline ends. CDR1 SGHVS and CDR2 FQNEAQ come from the germline V gene. The CDR3 spells CASSLTDSNQPQHF. CDR3 in DNA: TGTGCCAGCAGCTTAACAGATAGCAATCAGCCCCAGCATTTT.

This clonotype has ten or more counts. The rearrangement uses TRBV4-1 and TRBJ1-2, with 7 bases fitting TRBD1. Germline V lookup: CDR1 MGHRA, CDR2 YSYEKL. V trimming: 2 bases; J trimming: 6 bases; junction bases outside the gene matches: 6. The CDR3 extends over 14 amino acids. The CDR3 protein is CASSQTTGVDGYTF. The CDR3 nucleotides read TGCGCCAGCAGCCAAACAACAGGGGTGGATGGCTACACCTTC.

This clonotype was seen more than once but under ten times. This sequence joins TRBV20-1 and TRBJ2-5; tentatively, D is TRBD2 (5 bases). The V and J ends lost 1 base and 1 base respectively, with 10 bases between them. The CDR3 runs to 14 residues. Germline loops: CDR1 DFQATT, CDR2 SNEGSKA (reference sequence). This CDR3 reads CSARVWEPQETQYF. Written as DNA, the CDR3 is TGCAGTGCTAGAGTATGGGAGCCCCAAGAGACCCAGTACTTC.

This clonotype was counted at least ten times. The rearrangement uses TRBV6-5 and TRBJ1-3; no clear D. This CDR3 is built from 14 residues. Trimming removed 3 bases from V and 0 bases from J, with 6 bases in between. CDR1 MNHEY and CDR2 SVGAGI come from the germline V gene. CDR3 sequence: CASSYLGSGNTIYF. The CDR3 bases are TGTGCCAGCAGTTATCTAGGCTCTGGAAACACCATATATTTT.

This clonotype was found many times. The chain recombines TRBV7-2 with TRBJ2-2; TRBD1 matches at 9 bases. The CDR3 runs 16 residues. The ends lost 6 bases at V and 0 bases at J; junction bases unmatched: 5. Germline assignment: CDR1 SGHTA and CDR2 FQGNSA. The CDR3 DNA sequence: TGTGCCAGCAGGCCCACAGGGGGCACGAACACCGGGGAGCTGTTTTTT. Translation gives CASRPTGGTNTGELFF.

This clonotype was recorded many times. The chain uses TRBV6-2 or TRBV6-3 and TRBJ2-2; D perhaps matches TRBD1 (6 bases). The CDR3 consists of 15 residues. Trimming removed 7 bases from V and 6 bases from J, with 18 bases in between. Germline V gene data show CDR1 as MNHEY and CDR2 as SVGEGT. The CDR3 protein is CASTEGGFLSGELFF. The DNA for the CDR3 is TGTGCCAGCACCGAAGGGGGATTCCTGTCCGGGGAGCTGTTTTTT.

This clonotype was recorded many times. The chain is built from TRBV18 and TRBJ2-7; D is perhaps TRBD1 (6 bases). This CDR3 spans 15 amino acids. Trimming removed 3 bases at V and 0 bases at J, with 12 bases between. CDR1 is KGHSH, CDR2 LQKENI, per germline. The CDR3 bases are TGTGCCAGCTCACCGGGGGCGAGGGGCTCCTACGAGCAGTACGTC. Translating it yields CASSPGARGSYEQYV.

This sequence joins TRBV3-1 and TRBJ1-2; tentatively, D is TRBD1 (6 bases). The length of the CDR3 is 15 residues. Per the germline V gene, CDR1 is LGHDT and CDR2 is YNNKEL (reference sequence). With 1 base removed from V and 3 bases from J, the gap between germline ends came to 12 bases. The CDR3 sequence is CASSQVPQGHYGYTF. Here the CDR3 DNA reads TGTGCCAGCAGCCAAGTACCACAGGGCCACTATGGCTACACCTTC.

This clonotype was seen at least ten times. This rearrangement joins TRBV20-1 to TRBJ1-2, with unresolved D. The CDR3 runs 12 residues. V shed 5 bases and J shed 4 bases, with 11 bases lying between them. Germline V CDR1 and CDR2: DFQATT, SNEGSKA (reference sequence). The chain's CDR3 is CSADRRGYGYTF. DNA of the CDR3: TGCAGTGCTGACCGGCGAGGCTATGGCTACACCTTC.

In its sample, this clonotype was seen a few times. The chain combines TRBV4-2 with TRBJ1-1; no reliable D call. The V and J ends lost 9 bases and 5 bases respectively, with 10 bases between them. Germline CDR1 reads LGHNA; CDR2 reads YNFKEQ. CDR3 length equals 11 residues. CDR3 loop: CASKETTEAFF. CDR3 DNA: TGTGCCAGTAAAGAGACGACTGAAGCTTTCTTT.

This clonotype was counted at least ten times. CDR3 loop: CASSLDWAGTTYEQYF. In DNA, the CDR3 is TGTGCCAGCAGCTTAGACTGGGCAGGGACAACCTACGAGCAGTACTTC. The chain is built from TRBV7-8 and TRBJ2-7; D may be TRBD1 (6 bases). Germline V gene lookup returns CDR1 SGHVS and CDR2 FQNEAQ. The V and J ends lost 1 base and 2 bases respectively, with 15 bases between them. The CDR3 consists of 16 residues.

Details on this clonotype: Just one base apart from a much larger clone, this may be a read error. A read error is likely, as this CDR3 ends without the conserved phenylalanine or tryptophan. The J gene is TRBJ2-3, the V gene TRBV19, with 7 bases aligning to TRBD2. J was trimmed by 6 bases and V by 7 bases; bases with no gene match: 13. Germline V gene data show CDR1 as LNHDA and CDR2 as SQIVND (reference sequence). The CDR3 is made up of 15 amino acids. The CDR3 nucleotides are TGTGCCAGTACTCCTAAGGGAGGGGACGGGGATACGCAGTATCTT. Translating it yields CASTPKGGDGDTQYL.

This clonotype has a count of ten or more. The chain is built from TRBV7-2 and TRBJ2-3, with TRBD1 matching over 8 bases. The J segment lost 5 bases and the V segment lost 1 base, leaving 5 bases of the junction unmatched. The germline gives CDR1 SGHTA, CDR2 FQGNSA. The CDR3 is made up of 15 amino acids. The CDR3 DNA reads TGTGCCAGCAGCTTAGACAGGGGGTTTGGAGATACGCAGTATTTT. Protein product: CASSLDRGFGDTQYF.

This chain uses TRBV23-1 with TRBJ2-5; D tentatively reads TRBD1 or TRBD2 (7 bases each). TRBV23-1 is an open reading frame whose function is uncertain. The length of the CDR3 is 12 residues. The germline V and J ends were trimmed by 8 bases and 7 bases, with 14 bases remaining between them. CDR3: CASLLRGGTQYF. CDR3 nucleotides: TGCGCCAGCCTACTCAGGGGGGGGACCCAGTACTTC.

In the case of this clonotype: This sequence may be a read error, since a much larger clone differs from it by one base. The genes are TRBV6-6 and TRBJ2-4, with D possibly TRBD2 on 6 matching bases. The germline V gene encodes CDR1 MNHNY and CDR2 SVGAGI (reference sequence). The CDR3 runs to 14 residues. V lost 11 bases to trimming and J lost 1 base, with 15 bases between them. The CDR3 protein is CAGTGAGAKNIQYF. CDR3 nucleotide sequence: TGTGCCGGCACCGGTGCGGGGGCCAAAAACATTCAGTACTTC.

There are a few counts of this clonotype. J is TRBJ1-1 and V is TRBV20-1; 11 bases align to TRBD1. CDR3 length: 14 residues. Looked up from germline, CDR1 is DFQATT and CDR2 is SNEGSKA (reference sequence). V was pared by 6 bases and J by 4 bases, with 7 bases of the junction left unmatched. This chain's CDR3 is CSAPPGTGGTEAFF. The CDR3 DNA follows: TGCAGTGCCCCACCCGGGACAGGGGGCACTGAAGCTTTCTTT.

As regards this clonotype: Since a much larger clone is just one base distant, this may be a read error. CDR3 in amino acids: CASSQGSEQFF. The DNA of the CDR3 is TGTGCCAGCAGCCAAGGGAGCGAGCAGTTCTTC. The rearrangement uses TRBV14 and TRBJ2-1, with unresolved D. Trimming left V 1 base short and J 10 bases short, with 5 bases between. Germline CDR1 is SGHDN and CDR2 is FVKESK. The CDR3 extends over 11 amino acids.

The rearrangement uses TRBV20-1 and TRBJ2-7, with D unresolved. Germline V gene data show CDR1 as DFQATT and CDR2 as SNEGSKA (reference sequence). The CDR3 sequence is 12 residues long. Trimming removed 1 base at V and 3 bases at J, with 7 bases between. The CDR3 loop is CSARGHYYEQYV. DNA for the CDR3: TGCAGTGCTAGAGGACATTACTACGAGCAGTACGTC.

This clonotype was counted at least ten times. The chain recombines TRBV29-1 with TRBJ1-5, with D unresolved. The V and J ends lost 2 bases and 7 bases respectively, with 9 bases between them. This CDR3 comprises 12 residues. Germline V gene sequence: CDR1 SQVTM, CDR2 ANQGSEA. The CDR3 loop reads CSVEHNSQPQHF. Here the CDR3 DNA reads TGCAGCGTTGAACATAACAGCCAGCCCCAGCATTTT.

This clonotype was detected many times. This chain links TRBV7-9 with TRBJ2-5; TRBD2 might be the D (5 bases). The CDR3 is made up of 17 amino acids. Per germline, CDR1 SEHNR and CDR2 FQNEAQ (reference sequence). Trimming took off 4 bases at V and 2 bases at J, with 20 bases between the two ends. CDR3 sequence (DNA): TGTGCCAGCAGCTCCACAGTAACAGTGCGAGGGCAAGAGACCCAGTACTTC. Protein sequence: CASSSTVTVRGQETQYF.

This clonotype showed up just a few times. The chain joins TRBV7-3 to TRBJ1-6, with D perhaps TRBD1 (6 bases). The germline V gene has CDR1 SGHTA and CDR2 FQGTGA. The CDR3 runs to 15 residues. Trimming stripped 3 bases from V and 8 bases from J, with 14 bases between. The CDR3 sequence: CASSLEGGMDSPLHF. The CDR3 nucleotides read TGTGCCAGCAGCTTGGAAGGGGGGATGGATTCACCCCTCCACTTT.

A few counts support this clonotype. The chain combines TRBV2 with TRBJ1-4, with D perhaps matching TRBD1 (6 bases). Per germline, CDR1 SNHLY and CDR2 FYNNEI. The CDR3 loop spans 12 amino acids. V was clipped by 4 bases and J by 9 bases, with 9 bases between them. In nucleotides, the CDR3 is TGTGCCAGCAGTGCCACAGGGAAAAAACTGTTTTTT. As protein: CASSATGKKLFF.

The chain uses TRBV6-2 or TRBV6-3 and TRBJ2-5; tentatively, D is TRBD2 (6 bases). The length of the CDR3 is 15 residues. Deletions cut 4 bases from V and 1 base from J, with 13 bases between. Germline assignment: CDR1 MNHEY and CDR2 SVGEGT. In nucleotides, the CDR3 is TGTGCCAGCAGTTCGTTAGCGGAGTCCCAAGAGACCCAGTACTTC. Translation gives CASSSLAESQETQYF.